This note documents a single TCR beta chain sequence. What it binds is not known. This entry comes from a study of post-analysis software for immune sequencing data. Study-level background: Relapsing-remitting, secondary progressive and progressive-relapsing multiple sclerosis were all included among the disease courses. General study findings and limits: Same-batch preparations were strongly co-clustered by F measure. Significantly decreased normalized Chao1 diversity was recorded for multiple sclerosis patients relative to controls. Higher frequency in patients than in controls was seen for about five TRBV segments, with TRBV5-6, TRBV5-1 and TRBV20-1 among them.

V lost 5 bases and J lost 4; bases outside the gene matches: 11. This CDR3 is built from 15 residues. Germline values: CDR1 MNHNS, CDR2 SASEGT. The TCR beta cDNA libraries carried unique molecular identifiers. T cells numbering roughly 0.95 to 10 million yielded some 520,000 cDNA molecules. TCRdb called the PCR reads again in MiXCR, with one record for every CDR3 protein. The top ten hold 4.5% to 7.5% of the sample, which has more than 450,000 distinct CDR3 sequences, 30% to 40% seen once. This TCR derives from a girl between 2 and 17 years old with multiple sclerosis. The chain employs TRBV6-1 and TRBJ2-7, with 7 bases fitting TRBD1. Sequencing input: blood. The CDR3 sequence: CASSLRTGEVYEQYF. CDR3 nucleotides: TGTGCCAGCAGTCTTCGGACAGGAGAAGTTTACGAGCAGTACTTC.